The clone carrying this TCR beta chain was counted between two and nine times. The antigen is undetermined. This entry comes from a study of T cells after yellow fever vaccination. A process of 5'RACE template switching, which added a universal primer site and UMIs, was used to make TCR cDNA. One entry per CDR3 protein results from TCRdb running MiXCR on the 5' RACE reads. The table has approximately 300,000 distinct CDR3 sequences, about 6.6% seen once. The CDR3 sequence is 12 residues long. Germline V CDR1 and CDR2: KGHSH, LQKENI. Losses at the gene ends were 3 bases for V and 6 bases for J; bases not matched to a gene: 1. Overall study findings and caveats: Across the CD4 and CD8 compartments, a small share of clonotypes was present in both.

The receptor was derived from a man between 18 and 29 years old who received the YFV17D yellow fever vaccine. The sequencing used PBMCs, collected approximately 47 days after the first yellow fever vaccination. The gene calls are TRBV18 and TRBJ1-1; TRBD1 matches at 7 bases. CDR3 amino acids: CASSPDRAEAFF. CDR3 DNA: TGTGCCAGCTCACCTGACAGGGCTGAAGCTTTCTTT.